This T cell receptor (beta chain) derives from a study of RUNX1 and TCR beta rearrangement in T-cell leukemia (dated by TCRdb to about 2020). Regarding the complete study: The study compared TCR beta rearrangements and CDR3 junctions in some 13 T-ALLs carrying mono-allelic acquired RUNX1 mutations versus approximately eleven RUNX1 wildtype T-ALLs. Every RUNX1 mutation in the mutated group was heterozygous, with approximately nine located in the Runt homology domain and three in the transactivation domain. The RUNX1 wildtype T-ALLs were matched on an immature maturation arrest stage, which was defined as the absence of cytoplasmic or surface TCR beta protein. RUNX1 wildtype T-ALLs were chosen to carry at least incomplete clonal TCR beta rearrangements so that D1 versus D2 segment comparison could be performed. The RUNX1-mutated T-ALLs covered a wider range of maturation arrest stages, including cases that were arrested before TCR beta rearrangement began. TCR beta rearrangements in human T-ALL were analyzed for comparison with results obtained from a Runx1 knockout mouse model. An earlier study had established the RUNX1 mutation status of the T-ALL cases. The multicentric trials were GRAALL-2003 and GRAALL-2005. Genescan analysis following EuroClonality multiplex PCR on genomic DNA was used to assess TCR rearrangements. The paper as a whole reports these results and caveats: TCR beta CDR3 length or D segment truncation in T-ALLs could not be evaluated because too few clonal rearrangements were available. Clonal TCR beta rearrangements were carried by fewer RUNX1-mutated T-ALLs (about 68%) than has been reported for T-ALL generally (over 75%). In clonal rearrangements, TCR beta D1 segment usage was not significantly different between RUNX1-mutated (around 80%) and wildtype (roughly 61%) T-ALLs. RUNX1-mutated and wildtype T-ALLs showed similar TCR beta J1 cluster usage, with no significant difference.

For oncotyping and quantification of minimal residual disease, T-ALL samples were taken at diagnosis from children and adults treated according to protocol. From the cysteine through the phenylalanine, the CDR3 covers 12 amino acids. Of the read, only the CDR3 DNA is kept; its 36 bases are in frame from base 1. V and J are truncated by 10 bases and 1 base respectively, leaving an intervening sequence of 10 bases. Looking up the germline V gene yields CDR1 SGHAT and CDR2 FQNNGV. Library prep was done by PCR. Sequencing was performed on an Illumina MiSeq. Characterization of TCR beta DJ and VDJ rearrangements was performed by next generation amplicon sequencing. The published analysis was carried out like this. The Vidjil software was applied to the amplicon sequencing data to identify clonal TCR beta rearrangements. TCR beta rearrangement characteristics were compared between RUNX1-mutated and wildtype groups using two-tailed Fisher exact tests. TCRdb itself trimmed the public reads at Q25 with fastp, ran MiXCR and retained productive beta chains. Rows matching on CDR3 protein sequence are summarized as one entry with the most common DNA and genes. V and J calls and clone size were set by TCRdb, not the authors. The sample profile shows several hundred distinct CDR3 sequences; about 29% of them were found once. The ten largest clonotypes hold approximately 40% of the sample.

This clonotype is deemed hyperexpanded (1% or more). The target of this receptor is not known. Per-base quality was not reported, and no clone a single base away is much larger than it. What was sequenced was blood. This TCR came from a male donor with T-cell acute lymphoblastic leukemia. The chain is made from TRBV11-2 and TRBJ1-1; the D gene remains uncertain. The CDR3 protein: CATPTRNTEAFF. Here is the DNA: TGTGCCACCCCGACCCGGAACACTGAAGCTTTCTTT.